This is a list of T cell receptor beta chains from one sample in a study of T cell changes during pregnancy in multiple sclerosis. Using immunoSEQ multiplex PCR, the repertoire was profiled, and TCRdb retains in-frame clones only, with some absent. The table includes about 40,000 clones, about 92% detected once. This specimen consisted of CD8+ T cells from peripheral blood mononuclear cells, obtained in the first trimester of pregnancy. These receptors all stem from a female donor with multiple sclerosis, enrolled in a pregnancy study. CDR3s include the opening cysteine and the closing phenylalanine or tryptophan. The D gene is left open where the match is weak. Clone size, where shown, is once, few, many, or a class for clones that have expanded.

v_gene	abundance	len	j_gene	d_gene	CDR3aa	CDR3nt
TRBV15	NA	13	TRBJ2-1	NA	CATRGGSDNEQFF	TGTGCCACCAGAGGCGGGTCCGACAATGAGCAGTTCTTC
TRBV7-9	NA	18	TRBJ1-2	TRBD1	CASSSGRGQGFFGDGYTF	TGTGCCAGCAGCTCGGGCAGGGGACAGGGATTTTTCGGTGATGGCTACACCTTC
TRBV21-1	NA	13	TRBJ2-3	NA	CASSKGGSDTQYF	TGTGCCAGCAGCAAAGGGGGCTCAGATACGCAGTATTTT
TRBV2	NA	16	TRBJ1-2	NA	CASSERGSPWYYGYTF	TGTGCCAGCAGTGAAAGGGGGAGCCCTTGGTACTATGGCTACACCTTC
TRBV29-1	NA	14	TRBJ2-1	TRBD2	CSVDTSGAYNEQFF	TGCAGCGTGGATACTAGCGGGGCATACAATGAGCAGTTCTTC
TRBV9	NA	14	TRBJ2-5	TRBD2	CASSPAGGQETQYF	TGTGCCAGCAGCCCAGCGGGGGGACAAGAGACCCAGTACTTC
TRBV27	NA	14	TRBJ2-7	NA	CASSLKGTSNEQYF	TGTGCCAGCAGTTTAAAAGGGACTTCAAACGAGCAGTACTTC
TRBV14	once	18	TRBJ2-6	NA	CASSQGGGPTSGANVLTF	TGTGCCAGCAGCCAAGGGGGGGGCCCGACCTCTGGGGCCAACGTCCTGACTTTC
TRBV7-9	NA	12	TRBJ1-4	NA	CASSLDGEKLFF	TGTGCCAGCAGCTTAGACGGTGAAAAACTGTTTTTT
TRBV4-1	once	15	TRBJ2-3	NA	CASSQLATSTDTQYF	TGCGCCAGCAGCCAACTAGCGACTAGCACAGATACGCAGTATTTT